These 28 T cell receptor beta chains share one sample of origin, sequenced in a study of blood T cell repertoires in COVID-19. Profiling relied on immunoSEQ multiplex PCR, and the TCRdb table lists in-frame clones only, not all of them. Of 300,000 to 350,000 clones in the sample, over 70% were seen once. The sample was peripheral blood. The source of these receptors is a woman in her forties or fifties with COVID-19, enrolled during active disease.

The sample holds one count of this clone. The J gene is TRBJ2-2, the V gene TRBV2, with 9 bases identical to TRBD2. The CDR3 has 18 residues. Germline loops: CDR1 SNHLY, CDR2 FYNNEI. The V gene end was trimmed by 1 base and the J gene end by 6 bases; junction bases not matched to a gene: 12. In DNA, the CDR3 is TGTGCCAGCAGTGAAGTAGGGGATAGCGGGAGTTTTGCCGGGGAGCTGTTTTTT. Encoded protein: CASSEVGDSGSFAGELFF.

The table lists this clone with a few counts. The chain recombines TRBV11-2 with TRBJ1-2, with TRBD1 matching over 8 bases. Unmatched junction bases numbered 15, after V lost 5 bases and J lost 4 bases. CDR3 length equals 17 residues. The germline CDR1 and CDR2 sequences are SGHAT and FQNNGV. CDR3 region: CASSPLLRQGNFYGYTF. In DNA, the CDR3 is TGTGCCAGCAGCCCCCTCCTACGACAGGGGAATTTCTATGGCTACACCTTC.

This rearrangement joins TRBV18 to TRBJ2-2; D is perhaps TRBD2 (6 bases). Germline values: CDR1 KGHSH, CDR2 LQKENI. V shed 3 bases and J shed 4 bases, with 15 bases lying between them. This CDR3 is 16 amino acids long. CDR3 sequence reads: CASSPFSVAATGELFF. CDR3 bases: TGTGCCAGCTCACCCTTCTCCGTAGCGGCCACCGGGGAGCTGTTTTTT.

The chain carries TRBV19 and TRBJ2-2, with 12 bases identical to TRBD2. From germline, CDR1 is LNHDA and CDR2 SQIVND (reference sequence). The J segment lost 4 bases and the V segment lost 7 bases, leaving 4 bases of the junction unmatched. The CDR3 length is 15 residues. The DNA of the CDR3 is TGTGCCAGTAACCGACTAGCGGGAGTCACCGGGGAGCTGTTTTTT. Translation: CASNRLAGVTGELFF.

V gene TRBV5-1 combines with J gene TRBJ2-2; 8 bases are a match to TRBD1. V dropped 7 bases and J dropped 4; count of bases not matched to a gene: 6. The CDR3 sequence is 14 residues long. Germline CDR1 and CDR2: SGHRS and YFSETQ. The CDR3 nucleotides are TGCGCCAGCCGACAGGGGCGCGTCACCGGGGAGCTGTTTTTT. Its protein product is CASRQGRVTGELFF.

V usage is TRBV5-8 and J usage is TRBJ1-2; unclear D gene. The CDR3 totals 12 residues. Deletions cut 1 base from V and 7 bases from J, with 8 bases between. Germline CDR1 is SGHTS and CDR2 is YDEGEE. The CDR3 region has the DNA TGTGCCAGCAGCTTGTTTCGGGGTGGCTACACCTTC. Its translation is CASSLFRGGYTF. Together with reference TRBV5-8 and TRBJ1-2, the CDR3 gives the full variable domain: EAGVTQSPTHLIKTRGQQATLRCSPISGHTSVYWYQQALGLGLQFLLWYDEGEERNRGNFPPRFSGRQFPNYSSELNVNALELEDSALYLCASSLFRGGYTFGSGTRLTVV.

The chain employs TRBV2 and TRBJ1-5; 7 nucleotides line up with TRBD1. The junction had 4 bases not matched to a gene; V was cut back by 2 bases and J by 6 bases. CDR1 is SNHLY and CDR2 is FYNNEI in the germline V gene. CDR3 size: 14 residues. CDR3 in DNA: TGTGCCAGCAGTGAACAGGGGGGCGGTCAGCCCCAGCATTTT. It is translated as CASSEQGGGQPQHF.

This clone appeared a single time. The sample contains more than one DNA sequence encoding this CDR3. This chain connects TRBV3-1 (or the pseudogene TRBV3-2) to TRBJ1-3; 9 nucleotides match TRBD1. The V gene's germline CDR1 is LGHDT and CDR2 YNNKEL (reference sequence). The CDR3 is made up of 13 amino acids. With V trimmed by 7 bases and J by 4 bases, 2 bases remained unmatched. The CDR3 loop is CASTDRGGNTIYF. The CDR3 coding sequence is TGTGCCAGCACGGACAGGGGAGGAAACACCATATATTTT.

This chain links TRBV14 with TRBJ2-2, with TRBD2 matching over 9 bases. Germline CDR1 and CDR2: SGHDN and FVKESK. The CDR3 totals 17 residues. The trim removed 3 bases at V and 6 bases at J, leaving 11 bases unmatched. As DNA, the CDR3 is TGTGCCAGCAGCCATCCCATTAGCGGGAGTCTGGCCGGGGAGCTGTTTTTT. Translated: CASSHPISGSLAGELFF.

V and J are TRBV19 and TRBJ2-1, with TRBD2 matching 14 bases. Germline V lookup: CDR1 LNHDA, CDR2 SQIVND (reference sequence). The CDR3 loop spans 18 amino acids. V shed 5 bases and J 10 bases; nucleotides not matched to a gene: 16. This CDR3 is CASSREGLAGAGGREQFF. The CDR3 nucleotides read TGTGCCAGTAGTCGTGAGGGACTAGCGGGAGCCGGCGGGCGGGAGCAGTTCTTC.

Comments on this clone: The sample has other DNA sequences that encode this CDR3 too. CDR3 DNA: TGTGCCAGCAGCCAAGATACTAGCGGGAGTTCTTACGAGCAGTACTTC. It translates to CASSQDTSGSSYEQYF. The genes are TRBV3-1 (or the pseudogene TRBV3-2) and TRBJ2-7, with 11 nucleotides matching TRBD2. CDR3 length: 16 residues. Germline assignment: CDR1 LGHDT and CDR2 YNNKEL (reference sequence). V shed 0 bases, J shed 4 bases, and the junction held 5 bases outside the gene matches.

The sample holds one count of this clone. Here the CDR3 DNA reads TGTGCCATCAGTGAATCATACAATGAGCAGTTCTTC. As protein: CAISESYNEQFF. This chain connects TRBV10-3 to TRBJ2-1; no reliable D call. Trimming stripped 3 bases from V and 4 bases from J, with 4 bases between. There are 12 residues in the CDR3. The germline V gene encodes CDR1 ENHRY and CDR2 SYGVKD.

This chain connects TRBV7-2 to TRBJ1-5; TRBD1 agrees at 7 bases. The CDR3 extends over 15 amino acids. Losses at the gene ends were 1 base for V and 3 bases for J; bases not matched to a gene: 3. CDR1 SGHTA and CDR2 FQGNSA come from the germline V gene. CDR3 sequence: CASSLEQGINQPQHF. The CDR3 bases are TGTGCCAGCAGCTTAGAACAGGGGATCAATCAGCCCCAGCATTTT. The whole variable domain, filled in from reference TRBV7-2 and TRBJ1-5, reads GAGVSQSPSNKVTEKGKDVELRCDPISGHTALYWYRQSLGQGLEFLIYFQGNSAPDKSGLPSDRFSAERTGGSVSTLTIQRTQQEDSAVYLCASSLEQGINQPQHFGDGTRLSIL.

The chain links TRBV18 to TRBJ2-3, with 7 bases that match TRBD2. The germline V gene has CDR1 KGHSH and CDR2 LQKENI. The J segment lost 2 bases and the V segment lost 3 bases, leaving 5 bases of the junction unmatched. This CDR3 comprises 15 residues. The CDR3 coding sequence is TGTGCCAGCTCACCTACCGCGGGAGCCACAGATACGCAGTATTTT. Its translation is CASSPTAGATDTQYF.

This clone was counted a single time. The chain links TRBV10-1 to TRBJ2-7, with D perhaps matching TRBD1 (6 bases). CDR3 length: 17 amino acids. Germline CDR1 WNHNN, CDR2 SYGVQD (reference sequence). Trimming shortened V by 0 bases and J by 4 bases, and 19 bases separated the two germline ends. CDR3 sequence: CASSESNRDTGLYEQYF. DNA for the CDR3: TGCGCCAGCAGTGAGTCTAACCGGGACACGGGCCTATACGAGCAGTACTTC.

The chain employs TRBV19 and TRBJ1-2; TRBD1 is a possible D gene (5 bases). This CDR3 spans 13 amino acids. Looked up from germline, CDR1 is LNHDA and CDR2 is SQIVND (reference sequence). Trimming pared 8 bases from V and 2 bases from J, leaving 12 bases between. CDR3: CASLNQGNYGYTF. CDR3 nucleotide sequence: TGTGCCAGTCTCAACCAGGGCAACTATGGCTACACCTTC.

The chain employs TRBV6-2 or TRBV6-3 and TRBJ1-5, with TRBD1 as a possible D gene (6 bases). This CDR3 region has 14 residues. Per germline, CDR1 MNHEY and CDR2 SVGEGT. Trimming left V 4 bases short and J 6 bases short, with 13 bases between. The CDR3 spells CASSSYTRGQPQHF. The CDR3 bases are TGTGCCAGCAGTTCCTATACCAGGGGTCAGCCCCAGCATTTT.

V and J are TRBV11-2 and TRBJ1-1; no firm D call. The CDR3 sequence is 11 residues long. The V gene lost 5 bases and the J gene lost 2 bases, with 3 bases spanning the gap. Germline lookup yields CDR1 SGHAT and CDR2 FQNNGV. CDR3 loop: CASSPNTEAFF. The CDR3 nucleotides are TGTGCCAGCAGCCCAAACACTGAAGCTTTCTTT.

The rearrangement links TRBV10-3 to TRBJ2-7; TRBD2 aligns across 7 bases. The CDR3 totals 13 residues. V lost 10 bases and J lost 6; bases outside the gene matches: 12. Germline loops: CDR1 ENHRY, CDR2 SYGVKD. The CDR3 sequence is CATRGESLLEQYF. The CDR3 DNA reads as TGTGCCACCCGGGGGGAGTCCCTACTCGAGCAGTACTTC.

The chain employs TRBV7-6 and TRBJ2-1, with 8 nucleotides matching TRBD2. The germline gives CDR1 SGHVS, CDR2 FNYEAQ. CDR3 length: 16 residues. The J segment lost 7 bases and the V segment lost 2 bases, leaving 10 bases of the junction unmatched. The CDR3 loop is CASSLFSGISGNEQFF. The CDR3 nucleotides are TGTGCCAGCAGCTTATTTAGCGGGATCTCTGGTAATGAGCAGTTCTTC.

The chain carries TRBV5-4 and TRBJ2-2; D is possibly TRBD2 (6 bases). V lost 4 bases and J lost 5, with 18 bases in between. Germline V gene lookup returns CDR1 SGHNT and CDR2 YYREEE (reference sequence). This CDR3 region has 16 residues. CDR3 nucleotides: TGTGCCAGCAGCCCCCTTAGCGGCAGTAGTACCGGGGAGCTGTTTTTT. This encodes CASSPLSGSSTGELFF.

This clone was observed once. Mismatch with germline at one junction end may stem from a read error. This chain uses TRBV30 with TRBJ2-7; possible D gene TRBD1, 6 bases. Germline-derived CDR1 and CDR2 are GTSNPN and SVGIG (reference sequence). CDR3 length: 14 amino acids. The CDR3 loop reads CAWSGQALGYGQYF. The CDR3 nucleotides read TGTGCCTGGAGTGGACAGGCCCTGGGGTACGGGCAGTACTTC.

V and J are TRBV2 and TRBJ1-6, with 10 bases fitting TRBD1. V dropped 6 bases and J dropped 4; count of bases not matched to a gene: 0. The CDR3 runs to 14 residues. From germline, CDR1 is SNHLY and CDR2 FYNNEI. The CDR3 region has the DNA TGTGCCAGCAGGGACAGGGGGTATAATTCACCCCTCCACTTT. It translates to CASRDRGYNSPLHF.

The chain couples TRBV23-1 to TRBJ2-7, with 8 nucleotides matching TRBD1. TRBV23-1 is labeled an ORF, and its function is uncertain. The V gene end was trimmed by 0 bases and the J gene end by 7 bases; junction bases not matched to a gene: 11. The CDR3 is made up of 16 amino acids. The CDR3 sequence is CASSQSGQALLREQYF. Here the CDR3 DNA reads TGCGCCAGCAGTCAATCGGGACAGGCTCTTCTGCGGGAGCAGTACTTC.

The chain employs TRBV12-3 or TRBV12-4 and TRBJ1-6, with D possibly being TRBD1 (5 bases). This CDR3 is 13 amino acids long. Trimming shortened V by 5 bases and J by 10 bases, and 12 bases separated the two germline ends. CDR3 bases: TGTGCCAGCAGTGCGGCAGGGCGGTCACCCCTCCACTTT. This gives the protein CASSAAGRSPLHF.

The chain employs TRBV27 and TRBJ2-5; 10 bases align to TRBD2. The CDR3 is 14 residues long. V was pared by 3 bases and J by 5 bases, with 3 bases of the junction left unmatched. Germline V CDR1 and CDR2: MNHEY, SMNVEV (reference sequence). The CDR3 protein is CASSFSGRPETQYF. As DNA, the CDR3 is TGTGCCAGCAGTTTTAGCGGGAGGCCTGAGACCCAGTACTTC.

The genes are TRBV7-9 and TRBJ1-1, with TRBD1 matching over 8 bases. The CDR3 length is 15 residues. Germline assignment: CDR1 SEHNR and CDR2 FQNEAQ (reference sequence). Germline trimming cut 11 bases from V and 0 bases from J; bases unmatched to any gene: 11. The DNA of the CDR3 is TGTGCCGTTGAGAGACAGGGGAATCTGAACACTGAAGCTTTCTTT. Protein: CAVERQGNLNTEAFF.

The chain links TRBV7-2 to TRBJ1-2; D gene unclear. The germline CDR1 and CDR2 sequences are SGHTA and FQGNSA. V lost 5 bases, J lost 3 bases, and 10 bases lay in between. There are 13 residues in the CDR3. The CDR3 here is CASSPRRDYGYTF. The CDR3 coding sequence is TGTGCCAGCAGCCCTCGACGGGACTATGGCTACACCTTC.